The clone carrying this T cell receptor beta chain was counted only a few times. Its matching antigen is unknown. Every patient had relapsed following autologous stem cell transplantation, and cohorts differed in brentuximab vedotin exposure. Complete response, partial response or progressive disease were the best responses. This entry belongs to a study of PD-1 blockade in classical Hodgkin lymphoma. Looking at the study overall: Patients had nivolumab dosed at 3 mg/kg, delivered intravenously every 2 weeks.

Data came from immunoSEQ multiplex PCR; TCRdb stores just in-frame clones and leaves some out. The data hold 15,000 to 20,000 clones, with about 76% observed a single time. General observations from the study: Possible causes of repertoire differences, disease activity or prior therapy, remain undefined. Some patients began nivolumab under 1 year after ASCT. These patients were excluded from later analyses.

The sequencing used peripheral blood mononuclear cells (PBMCs), collected before the second cycle of nivolumab. The TCR sequence derives from a human donor with classical Hodgkin lymphoma.

This CDR3 is CASSMFRYDFSGNTIYF. The CDR3 bases are TGTGCCAGTAGTATGTTTAGGTATGACTTTTCTGGAAACACCATATATTTT. The chain uses TRBV19 and TRBJ1-3, with D unclear. The V and J ends lost 3 bases and 1 base respectively, with 16 bases between them. Germline V gene lookup returns CDR1 LNHDA and CDR2 SQIVND (reference sequence). The CDR3 length is 17 residues.